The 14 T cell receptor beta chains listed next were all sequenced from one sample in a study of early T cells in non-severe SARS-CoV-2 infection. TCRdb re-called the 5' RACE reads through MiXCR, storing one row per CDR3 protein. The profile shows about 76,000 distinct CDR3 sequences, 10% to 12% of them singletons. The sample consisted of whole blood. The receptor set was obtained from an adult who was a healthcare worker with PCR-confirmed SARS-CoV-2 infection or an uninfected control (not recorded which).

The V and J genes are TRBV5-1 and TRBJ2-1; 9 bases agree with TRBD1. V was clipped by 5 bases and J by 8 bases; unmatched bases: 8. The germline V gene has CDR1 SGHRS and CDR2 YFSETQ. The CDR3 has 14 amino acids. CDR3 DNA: TGCGCCAGCAGGGGACAGGGATCCAGGGATGAGCAGTTCTTC. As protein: CASRGQGSRDEQFF.

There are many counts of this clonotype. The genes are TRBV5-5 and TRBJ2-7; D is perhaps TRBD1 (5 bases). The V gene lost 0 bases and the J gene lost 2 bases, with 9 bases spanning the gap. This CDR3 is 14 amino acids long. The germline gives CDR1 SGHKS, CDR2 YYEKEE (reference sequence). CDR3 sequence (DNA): TGTGCCAGCAGCTTGGGGGCAGGGACCTACGAGCAGTACTTC. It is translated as CASSLGAGTYEQYF.

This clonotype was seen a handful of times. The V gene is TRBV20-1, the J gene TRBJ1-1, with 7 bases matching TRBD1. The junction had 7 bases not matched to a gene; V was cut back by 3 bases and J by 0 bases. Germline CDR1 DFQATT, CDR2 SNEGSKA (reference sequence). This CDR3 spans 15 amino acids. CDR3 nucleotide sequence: TGCAGTGCTAGCGACAGGGCGCGCATGAACACTGAAGCTTTCTTT. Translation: CSASDRARMNTEAFF.

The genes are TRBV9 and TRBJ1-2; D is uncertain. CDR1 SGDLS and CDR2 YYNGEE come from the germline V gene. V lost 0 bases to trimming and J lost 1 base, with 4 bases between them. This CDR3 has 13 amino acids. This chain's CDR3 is CASSVASNYGYTF. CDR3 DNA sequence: TGTGCCAGCAGCGTAGCCAGTAACTATGGCTACACCTTC.

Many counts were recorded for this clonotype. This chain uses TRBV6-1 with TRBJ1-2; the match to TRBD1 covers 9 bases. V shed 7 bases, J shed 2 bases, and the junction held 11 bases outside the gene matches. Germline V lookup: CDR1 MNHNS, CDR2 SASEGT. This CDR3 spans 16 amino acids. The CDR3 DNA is TGTGCCAGCAAAGTACAGGGGGCGGATCGAAACTATGGCTACACCTTC. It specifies CASKVQGADRNYGYTF.

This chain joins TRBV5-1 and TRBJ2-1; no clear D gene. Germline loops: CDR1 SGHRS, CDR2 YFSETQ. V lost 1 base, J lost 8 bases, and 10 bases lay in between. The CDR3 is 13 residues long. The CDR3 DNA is TGCGCCAGCAGCTTGTCTGAGTTTGATGAGCAGTTCTTC. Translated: CASSLSEFDEQFF.

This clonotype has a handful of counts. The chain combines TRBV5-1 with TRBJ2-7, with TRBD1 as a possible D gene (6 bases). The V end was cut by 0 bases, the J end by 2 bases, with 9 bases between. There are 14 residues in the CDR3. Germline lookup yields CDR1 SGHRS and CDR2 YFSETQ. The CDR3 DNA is TGCGCCAGCAGCTTGGGCCAGGGGCCCTACGAGCAGTACTTC. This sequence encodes CASSLGQGPYEQYF.

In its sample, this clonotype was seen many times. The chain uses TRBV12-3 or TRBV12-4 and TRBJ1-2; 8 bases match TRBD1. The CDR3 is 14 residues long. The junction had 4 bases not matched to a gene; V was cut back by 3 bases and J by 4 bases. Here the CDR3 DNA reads TGTGCCAGCAGTTTGGACAGGGAGGGCTATGGCTACACCTTC. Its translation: CASSLDREGYGYTF.

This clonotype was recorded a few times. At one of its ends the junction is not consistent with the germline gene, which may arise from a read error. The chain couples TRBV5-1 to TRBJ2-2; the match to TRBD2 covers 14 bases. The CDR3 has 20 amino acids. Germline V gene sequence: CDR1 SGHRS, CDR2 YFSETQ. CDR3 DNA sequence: TGCGCCAGCAGCTTGGACCCCCCGGGACTAGCGGGAGCGAACACCGTGGAGCTGTTTTTT. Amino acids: CASSLDPPGLAGANTVELFF.

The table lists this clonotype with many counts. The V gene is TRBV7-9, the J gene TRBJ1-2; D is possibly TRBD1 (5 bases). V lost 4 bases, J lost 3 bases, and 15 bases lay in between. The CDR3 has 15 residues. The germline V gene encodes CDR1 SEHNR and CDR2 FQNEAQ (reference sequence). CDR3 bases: TGTGCCAGCAGCTCGGTCCGAGGGGCGTACTATGGCTACACCTTC. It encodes CASSSVRGAYYGYTF.

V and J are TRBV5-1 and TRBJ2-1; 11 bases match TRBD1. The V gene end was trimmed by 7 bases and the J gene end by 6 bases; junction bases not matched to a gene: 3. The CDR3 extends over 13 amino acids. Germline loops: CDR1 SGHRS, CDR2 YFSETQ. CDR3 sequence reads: CASGGQGANEQFF. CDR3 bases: TGCGCCAGCGGAGGACAGGGGGCCAATGAGCAGTTCTTC.

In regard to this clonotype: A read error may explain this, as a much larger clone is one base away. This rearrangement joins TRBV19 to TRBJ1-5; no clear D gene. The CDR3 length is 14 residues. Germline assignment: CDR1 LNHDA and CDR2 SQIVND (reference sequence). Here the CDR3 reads CSSSLSLSNQPQHF. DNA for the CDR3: TGTTCCAGTAGTTTATCGTTGAGCAATCAGCCCCAGCATTTT.

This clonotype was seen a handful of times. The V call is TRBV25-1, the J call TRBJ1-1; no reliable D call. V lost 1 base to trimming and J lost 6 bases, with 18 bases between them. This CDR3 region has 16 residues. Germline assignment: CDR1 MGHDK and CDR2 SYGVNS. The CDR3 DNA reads TGTGCCAGCAGTGAATTCAATTCCCAAAGGGTTGCTGAAGCTTTCTTT. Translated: CASSEFNSQRVAEAFF.

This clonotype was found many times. CDR3 region: CASSNRPGASEKLFF. CDR3 nucleotides: TGTGCCAGCAGCAACCGTCCGGGGGCCAGTGAAAAACTGTTTTTT. The rearrangement uses TRBV11-2 and TRBJ1-4, with a weak D call TRBD1 (6 bases). V was trimmed by 5 bases and J by 7 bases, leaving 17 bases between them. The CDR3 sequence is 15 residues long. Germline V gene lookup returns CDR1 SGHAT and CDR2 FQNNGV.